One and the same sample provided the 4 T cell receptor beta chains below, sequenced in a study of cytomegalovirus exposure and HLA in healthy donors. The PCR employed 60 Vbeta primers together with 13 Jbeta primers. The assay was immunoSEQ multiplex PCR, and TCRdb's table has in-frame clones only and misses some. This sample contains 150,000 to 200,000 clones. Sequenced input: PBMCs. The receptors come from a woman aged 55 to 70 in good health and CMV-seronegative.

The V gene is TRBV5-1, the J gene TRBJ2-7, with a tentative D call TRBD1 (6 bases). The V end was cut by 0 bases, the J end by 5 bases, with 12 bases between. CDR1 and CDR2 (germline): SGHRS, YFSETQ. The CDR3 runs to 14 residues. For the CDR3, the DNA is TGCGCCAGCAGCTTGGCCCAACAGGGTGACGAGCAGTACTTC. Amino acids: CASSLAQQGDEQYF.

The chain carries TRBV5-1 and TRBJ2-2, with 8 nucleotides matching TRBD1. CDR3 length: 15 residues. J lost 7 bases, V lost 4 bases, and 9 bases had no gene match. Per germline, CDR1 SGHRS and CDR2 YFSETQ. The DNA of the CDR3 is TGCGCCAGCAGCCTAAAGACAGGGGTGGTCGGGGAGCTGTTTTTT. Protein product: CASSLKTGVVGELFF.

CDR3 sequence (DNA): TGTGCCAGCAGCTTAATCTTCTACGAGCAGTACTTC. Translating it yields CASSLIFYEQYF. The chain recombines TRBV7-2 with TRBJ2-7; D remains unclear. Germline V CDR1 and CDR2: SGHTA, FQGNSA. CDR3 length equals 12 residues. Trimming removed 2 bases at V and 3 bases at J, with 5 bases between. The full variable domain, rest sourced from reference TRBV7-2 and TRBJ2-7, is GAGVSQSPSNKVTEKGKDVELRCDPISGHTALYWYRQSLGQGLEFLIYFQGNSAPDKSGLPSDRFSAERTGGSVSTLTIQRTQQEDSAVYLCASSLIFYEQYFGPGTRLTVT.

The chain combines TRBV27 with TRBJ2-7, with TRBD2 identical over 10 bases. The CDR3 is 14 residues long. Germline lookup yields CDR1 MNHEY and CDR2 SMNVEV (reference sequence). V shed 10 bases, J shed 0 bases, and the junction held 6 bases outside the gene matches. CDR3 amino acids: CAIRRTSGSYEQYF. Written as DNA, the CDR3 is TGTGCCATAAGAAGGACTAGCGGCTCCTACGAGCAGTACTTC.